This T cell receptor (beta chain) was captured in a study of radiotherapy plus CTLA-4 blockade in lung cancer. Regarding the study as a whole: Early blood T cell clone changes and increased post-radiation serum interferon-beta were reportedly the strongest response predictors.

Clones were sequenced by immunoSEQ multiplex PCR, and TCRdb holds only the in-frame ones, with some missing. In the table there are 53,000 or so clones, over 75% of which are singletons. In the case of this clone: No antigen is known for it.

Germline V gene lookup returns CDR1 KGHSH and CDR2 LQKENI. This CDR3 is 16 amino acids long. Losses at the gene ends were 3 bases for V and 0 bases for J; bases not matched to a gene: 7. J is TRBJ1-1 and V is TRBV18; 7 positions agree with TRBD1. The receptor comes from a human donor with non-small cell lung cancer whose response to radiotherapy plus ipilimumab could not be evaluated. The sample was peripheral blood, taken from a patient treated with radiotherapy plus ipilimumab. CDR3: CASSPSYRGMNTEAFF. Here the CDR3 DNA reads TGTGCCAGCTCACCTAGCTACAGGGGTATGAACACTGAAGCTTTCTTT.